This T cell receptor (beta chain) was documented in a study of blood T cell repertoires in COVID-19. Turning to the study itself: Specimens from acute and convalescent COVID-19 originated in the United States, Italy and Spain.

This clone came up once. The V gene end was trimmed by 2 bases and the J gene end by 7 bases; junction bases not matched to a gene: 8. Germline V lookup: CDR1 SGDLS, CDR2 YYNGEE. This CDR3 spans 15 amino acids. Patients from Seattle were sampled longitudinally, starting during active infection. Per the original methods: Counts of nucleated cells, estimated from reference gene primer amplification, were obtained. TCRdb's table, derived via immunoSEQ multiplex PCR, lists solely in-frame clones and lacks some. V, J and clone size are taken as reported in that table, and D and trimming were inferred from the DNA itself. The table includes hundreds of thousands of clones, roughly 88% detected once.

The gene calls are TRBV9 and TRBJ2-2; 7 bases agree with TRBD2. Sequencing was carried out using peripheral blood. The TCR originated in a woman aged 45-65 years with COVID-19, enrolled during active disease. The CDR3 DNA reads as TGTGCCAGCAGCGTTGGGCTAGCGGTTAACGGGGAGCTGTTTTTT. Its protein is CASSVGLAVNGELFF.